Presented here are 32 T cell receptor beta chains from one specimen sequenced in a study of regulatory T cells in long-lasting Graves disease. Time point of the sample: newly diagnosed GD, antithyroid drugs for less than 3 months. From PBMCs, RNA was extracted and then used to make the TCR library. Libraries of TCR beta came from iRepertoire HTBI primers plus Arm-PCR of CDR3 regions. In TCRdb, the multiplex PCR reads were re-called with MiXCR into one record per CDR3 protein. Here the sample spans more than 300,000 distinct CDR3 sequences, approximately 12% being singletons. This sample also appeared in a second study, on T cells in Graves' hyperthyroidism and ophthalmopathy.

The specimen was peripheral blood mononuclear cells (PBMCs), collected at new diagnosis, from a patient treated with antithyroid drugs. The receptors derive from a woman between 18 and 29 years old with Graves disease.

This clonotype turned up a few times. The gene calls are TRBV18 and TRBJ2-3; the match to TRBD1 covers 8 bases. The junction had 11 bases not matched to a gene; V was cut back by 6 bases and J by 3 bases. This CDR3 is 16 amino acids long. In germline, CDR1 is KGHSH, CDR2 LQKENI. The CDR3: CASSPRTGGTTDTQYF. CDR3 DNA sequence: TGTGCCAGCTCTCCGAGAACAGGGGGGACTACAGATACGCAGTATTTT.

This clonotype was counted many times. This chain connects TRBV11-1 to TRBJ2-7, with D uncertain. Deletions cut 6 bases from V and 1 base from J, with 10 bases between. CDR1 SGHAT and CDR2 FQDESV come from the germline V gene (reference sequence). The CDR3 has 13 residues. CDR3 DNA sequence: TGTGCCAGCAGGGTCGACGGGTCCTACGAGCAGTACGTC. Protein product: CASRVDGSYEQYV.

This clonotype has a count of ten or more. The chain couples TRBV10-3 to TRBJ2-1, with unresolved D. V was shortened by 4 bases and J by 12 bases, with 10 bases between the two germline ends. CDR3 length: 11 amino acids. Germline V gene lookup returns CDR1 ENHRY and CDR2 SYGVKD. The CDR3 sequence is CAISVDSRQFF. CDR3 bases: TGTGCCATCAGTGTCGACTCTCGGCAGTTCTTC.

In nucleotides, the CDR3 is TGTGCCAGCAGCCAAGATACATCTGGCAATCAGCCCCAGCATTTT. This sequence encodes CASSQDTSGNQPQHF. The genes are TRBV4-2 and TRBJ1-5; D unresolved. This CDR3 has 15 amino acids. The germline V gene encodes CDR1 LGHNA and CDR2 YNFKEQ. Between the trimmed V and J ends, which lost 0 bases and 2 bases, there was a span of 8 bases.

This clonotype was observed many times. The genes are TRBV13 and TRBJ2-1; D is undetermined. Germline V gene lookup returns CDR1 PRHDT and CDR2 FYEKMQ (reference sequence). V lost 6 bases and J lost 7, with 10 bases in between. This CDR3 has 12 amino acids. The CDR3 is CASRHVSNEQFF. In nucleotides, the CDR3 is TGTGCCAGCAGACACGTCAGTAATGAGCAGTTCTTC.

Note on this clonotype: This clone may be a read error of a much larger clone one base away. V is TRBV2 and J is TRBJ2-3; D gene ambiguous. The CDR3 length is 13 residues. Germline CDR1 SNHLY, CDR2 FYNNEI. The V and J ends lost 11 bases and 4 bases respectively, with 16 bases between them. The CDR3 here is CAVEGDVPDTQYF. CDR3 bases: TGTGCCGTAGAAGGCGATGTCCCAGATACGCAGTATTTT.

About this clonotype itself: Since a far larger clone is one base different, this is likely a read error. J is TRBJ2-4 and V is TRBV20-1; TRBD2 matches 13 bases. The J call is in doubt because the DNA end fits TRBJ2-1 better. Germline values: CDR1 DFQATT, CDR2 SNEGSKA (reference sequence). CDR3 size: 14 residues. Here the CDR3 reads CSARLGLAGSVQFF. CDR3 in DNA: TGCAGTGCTAGACTGGGACTAGCGGGAAGCGTGCAGTTCTTC.

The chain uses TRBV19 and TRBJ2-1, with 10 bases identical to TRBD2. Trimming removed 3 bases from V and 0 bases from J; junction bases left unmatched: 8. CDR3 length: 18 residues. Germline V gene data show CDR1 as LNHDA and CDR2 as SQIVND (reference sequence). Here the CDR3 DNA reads TGTGCCAGTAGTATTTCGAGCGGGAGGGAGAGCTCCTACAATGAGCAGTTCTTC. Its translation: CASSISSGRESSYNEQFF.

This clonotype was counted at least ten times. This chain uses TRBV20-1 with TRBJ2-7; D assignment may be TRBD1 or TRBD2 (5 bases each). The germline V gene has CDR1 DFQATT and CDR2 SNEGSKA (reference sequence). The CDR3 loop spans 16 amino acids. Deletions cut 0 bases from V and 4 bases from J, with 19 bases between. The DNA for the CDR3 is TGCAGTGCTAGAGATCCTATCCCCGGGACGGTTTACGAGCAGTACTTC. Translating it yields CSARDPIPGTVYEQYF.

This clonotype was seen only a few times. CDR3 protein: CASSSGTGFDNEQYF. The DNA of the CDR3 is TGTGCCAGCAGCTCGGGGACAGGGTTTGACAACGAGCAGTACTTC. The rearrangement links TRBV7-3 to TRBJ2-7, with TRBD1 matching over 9 bases. The germline CDR1 and CDR2 sequences are SGHTA and FQGTGA. The V and J ends lost 4 bases and 5 bases, in that order; junction bases with no gene match: 9. The CDR3 covers 15 residues.

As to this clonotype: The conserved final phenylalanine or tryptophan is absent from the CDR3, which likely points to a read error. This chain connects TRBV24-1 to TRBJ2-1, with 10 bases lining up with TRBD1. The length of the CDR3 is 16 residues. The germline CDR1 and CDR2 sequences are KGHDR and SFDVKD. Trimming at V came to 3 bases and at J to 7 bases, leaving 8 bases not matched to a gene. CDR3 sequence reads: CATSDATRQGANEQFL. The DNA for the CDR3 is TGTGCCACCAGTGATGCGACCAGACAGGGGGCAAATGAGCAGTTCCTC.

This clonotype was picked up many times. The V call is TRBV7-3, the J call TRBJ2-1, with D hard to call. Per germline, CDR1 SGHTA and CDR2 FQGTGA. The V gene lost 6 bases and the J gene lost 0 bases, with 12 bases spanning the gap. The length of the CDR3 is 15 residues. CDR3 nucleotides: TGTGCCAGCAGTTTCATACCAAGCTCCTACAATGAGCAGTTCTTC. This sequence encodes CASSFIPSSYNEQFF.

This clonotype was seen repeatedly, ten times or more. In nucleotides, the CDR3 is TGTGCCATCATCTACTGGGGACTAGCGGGAGGTGAAACTTTAACCGGGGAGCTGTTTTTT. It yields the protein CAIIYWGLAGGETLTGELFF. This chain uses TRBV10-3 with TRBJ2-2; 15 bases are shared with TRBD2. In germline, CDR1 is ENHRY, CDR2 SYGVKD. The CDR3 is 20 amino acids. Trimming at V came to 7 bases and at J to 5 bases, leaving 17 bases not matched to a gene.

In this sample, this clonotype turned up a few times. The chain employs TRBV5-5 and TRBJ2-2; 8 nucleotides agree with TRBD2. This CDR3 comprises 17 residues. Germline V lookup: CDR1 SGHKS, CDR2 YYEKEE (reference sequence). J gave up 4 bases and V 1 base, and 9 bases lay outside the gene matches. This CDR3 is CASSLFRGGVRTGELFF. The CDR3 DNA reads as TGTGCCAGCAGCTTGTTCCGGGGGGGGGTCCGCACCGGGGAGCTGTTTTTT.

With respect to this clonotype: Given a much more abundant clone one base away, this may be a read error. CDR3 nucleotides: TGTGCCAGCAGTTTGTGGGGGGGAGGGGGAAAAGAGGCCCAGTACTTC. Translating gives CASSLWGGGGKEAQYF. The chain recombines TRBV6-5 with TRBJ2-5; perhaps TRBD2 as D (7 bases). The CDR3 has 16 residues. Germline loops: CDR1 MNHEY, CDR2 SVGAGI.

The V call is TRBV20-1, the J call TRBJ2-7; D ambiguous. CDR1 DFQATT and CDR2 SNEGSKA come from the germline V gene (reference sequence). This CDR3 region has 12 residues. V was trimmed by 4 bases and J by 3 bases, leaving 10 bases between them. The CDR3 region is CSAIGQHYEQYF. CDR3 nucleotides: TGCAGTGCTATAGGGCAGCACTACGAGCAGTACTTC.

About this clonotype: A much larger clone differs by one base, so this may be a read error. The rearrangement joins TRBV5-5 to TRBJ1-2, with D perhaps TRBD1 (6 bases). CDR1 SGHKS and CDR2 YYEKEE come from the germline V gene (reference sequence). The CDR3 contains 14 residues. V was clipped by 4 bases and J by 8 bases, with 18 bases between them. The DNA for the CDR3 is TGTGCCAGCAGCCGAAGACAGGCGGTCTACGGCTACACCTTC. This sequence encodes CASSRRQAVYGYTF.

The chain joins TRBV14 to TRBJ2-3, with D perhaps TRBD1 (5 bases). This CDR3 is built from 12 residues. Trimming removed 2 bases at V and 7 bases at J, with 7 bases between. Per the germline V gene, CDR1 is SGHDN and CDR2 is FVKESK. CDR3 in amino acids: CASSQRQHTQYF. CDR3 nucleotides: TGTGCCAGCAGCCAACGACAGCATACGCAGTATTTT.

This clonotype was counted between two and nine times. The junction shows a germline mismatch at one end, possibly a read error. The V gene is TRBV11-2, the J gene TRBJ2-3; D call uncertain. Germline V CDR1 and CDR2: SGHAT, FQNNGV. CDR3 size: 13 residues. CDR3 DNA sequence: TGCGCCAGCAGCCCCGATCTGTGGGGTACGCAGTATTTT. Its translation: CASSPDLWGTQYF.

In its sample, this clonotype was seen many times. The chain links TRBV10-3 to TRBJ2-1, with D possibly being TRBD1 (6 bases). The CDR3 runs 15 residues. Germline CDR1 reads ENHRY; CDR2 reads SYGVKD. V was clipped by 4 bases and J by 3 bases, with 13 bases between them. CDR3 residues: CAISGSGVHYNEQFF. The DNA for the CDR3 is TGTGCCATCAGTGGCTCAGGGGTCCACTACAATGAGCAGTTCTTC.

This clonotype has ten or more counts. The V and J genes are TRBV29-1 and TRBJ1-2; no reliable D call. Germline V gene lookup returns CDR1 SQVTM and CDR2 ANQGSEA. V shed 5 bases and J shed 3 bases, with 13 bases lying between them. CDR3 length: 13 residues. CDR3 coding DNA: TGCAGCGTTCATGATCCAGCTGACTATGGCTACACCTTC. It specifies CSVHDPADYGYTF.

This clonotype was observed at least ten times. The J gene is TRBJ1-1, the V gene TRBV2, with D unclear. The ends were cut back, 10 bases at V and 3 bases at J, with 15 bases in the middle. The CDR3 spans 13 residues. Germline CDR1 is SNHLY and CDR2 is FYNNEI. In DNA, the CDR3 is TGTGCCAACCCGGGGTATCAGGACACTGAAGCTTTCTTT. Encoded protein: CANPGYQDTEAFF. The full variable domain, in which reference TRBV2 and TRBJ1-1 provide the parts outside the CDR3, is EPEVTQTPSHQVTQMGQEVILRCVPISNHLYFYWYRQILGQKVEFLVSFYNNEISEKSEIFDDQFSVERPDGSNFTLKIRSTKLEDSAMYFCANPGYQDTEAFFGQGTRLTVV.

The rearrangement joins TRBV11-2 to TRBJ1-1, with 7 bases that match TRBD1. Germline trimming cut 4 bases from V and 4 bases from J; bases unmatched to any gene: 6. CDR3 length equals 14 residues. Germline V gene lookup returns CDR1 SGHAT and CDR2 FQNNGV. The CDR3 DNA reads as TGTGCCAGCAGCTCACAGGGGTTCTTCACTGAAGCTTTCTTT. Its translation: CASSSQGFFTEAFF. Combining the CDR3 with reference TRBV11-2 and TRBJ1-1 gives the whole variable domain EAGVAQSPRYKIIEKRQSVAFWCNPISGHATLYWYQQILGQGPKLLIQFQNNGVVDDSQLPKDRFSAERLKGVDSTLKIQPAKLEDSAVYLCASSSQGFFTEAFFGQGTRLTVV.

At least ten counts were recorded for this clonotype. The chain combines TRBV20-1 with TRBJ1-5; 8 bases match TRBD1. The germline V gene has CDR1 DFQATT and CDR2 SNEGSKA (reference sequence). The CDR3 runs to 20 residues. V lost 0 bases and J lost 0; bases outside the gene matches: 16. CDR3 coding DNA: TGCAGTGCTAGAGATCCAACCAAGACAGGGGTGGGATATAGCAATCAGCCCCAGCATTTT. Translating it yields CSARDPTKTGVGYSNQPQHF.

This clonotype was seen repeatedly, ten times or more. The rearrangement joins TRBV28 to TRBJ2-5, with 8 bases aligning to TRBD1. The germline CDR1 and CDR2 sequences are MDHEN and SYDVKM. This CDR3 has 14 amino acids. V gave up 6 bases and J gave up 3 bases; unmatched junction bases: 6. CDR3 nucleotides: TGTGCCAGCAGCCCGTCGGACAGGGAAGAGACCCAGTACTTC. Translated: CASSPSDREETQYF.

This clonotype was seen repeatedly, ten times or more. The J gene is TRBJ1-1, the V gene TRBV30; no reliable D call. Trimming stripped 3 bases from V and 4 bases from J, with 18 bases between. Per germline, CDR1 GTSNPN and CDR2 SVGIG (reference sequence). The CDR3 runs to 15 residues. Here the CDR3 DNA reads TGTGCCTGGAGCTTTGGGATGGTCATGCCCACTGAAGCTTTCTTT. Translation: CAWSFGMVMPTEAFF.

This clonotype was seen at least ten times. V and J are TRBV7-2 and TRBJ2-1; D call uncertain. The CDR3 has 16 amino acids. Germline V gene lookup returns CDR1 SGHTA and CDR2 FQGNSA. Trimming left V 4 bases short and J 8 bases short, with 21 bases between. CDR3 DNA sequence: TGTGCCAGCAGCTACCCCCCGGGCCTCGATCTGGATGAGCAGTTCTTC. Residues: CASSYPPGLDLDEQFF.

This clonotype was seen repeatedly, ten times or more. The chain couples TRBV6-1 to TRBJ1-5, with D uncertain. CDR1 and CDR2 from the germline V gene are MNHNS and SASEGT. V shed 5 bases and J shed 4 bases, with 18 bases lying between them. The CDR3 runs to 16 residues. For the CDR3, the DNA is TGTGCCAGCAGTCAACTTTCCCTGGACCGAAATCAGCCCCAGCATTTT. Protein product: CASSQLSLDRNQPQHF.

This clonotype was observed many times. The CDR3: CASSRTLGGLNQPQHF. The CDR3 DNA is TGCGCCAGCAGCCGGACTCTGGGGGGACTTAATCAGCCCCAGCATTTT. The rearrangement links TRBV4-1 to TRBJ1-5, with D possibly being TRBD1 (5 bases). The germline gives CDR1 MGHRA, CDR2 YSYEKL. Trimming took 4 bases from V and 4 from J, leaving 17 bases between them. This CDR3 contains 16 residues.

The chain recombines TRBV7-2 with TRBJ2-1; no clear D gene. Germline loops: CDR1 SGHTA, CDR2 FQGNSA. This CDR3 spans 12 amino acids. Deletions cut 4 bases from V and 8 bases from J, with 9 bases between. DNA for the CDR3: TGTGCCAGCAGCTCACGGACCCATGAGCAGTTCTTC. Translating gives CASSSRTHEQFF.

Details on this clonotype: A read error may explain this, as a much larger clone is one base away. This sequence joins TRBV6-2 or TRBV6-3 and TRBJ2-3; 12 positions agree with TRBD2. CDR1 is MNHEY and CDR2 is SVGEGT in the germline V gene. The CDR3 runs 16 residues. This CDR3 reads CASSPQLAGGTDTQCF. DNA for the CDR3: TGTGCCAGCAGCCCCCAACTAGCGGGAGGAACAGATACGCAGTGTTTT.

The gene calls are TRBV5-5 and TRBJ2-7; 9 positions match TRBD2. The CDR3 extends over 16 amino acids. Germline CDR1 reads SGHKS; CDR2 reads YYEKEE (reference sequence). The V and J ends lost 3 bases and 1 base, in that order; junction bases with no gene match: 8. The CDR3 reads CASSWVAGVNSYEQYF. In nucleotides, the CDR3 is TGTGCCAGCAGCTGGGTAGCGGGAGTGAATTCCTACGAGCAGTACTTC.